Listed below are T cell receptor beta chains from one sample, sequenced in a study of memory CD4+ T cells and cytomegalovirus serostatus. The method was immunoSEQ multiplex PCR; TCRdb's version includes in-frame clones alone and lacks a portion of them. In the table there are 85,000 to 100,000 clones, about 80% of which are singletons. The sequencing sample was made of memory CD4+ T cells from blood. The source of these receptors is an adult in good health and CMV-seropositive. CDR3s include the opening cysteine and the closing phenylalanine or tryptophan. The order of the fields is D gene, clone size, V gene, J gene, CDR3 protein. A D gene is named only where the DNA matches it firmly. Clone size appears in some rows only: once, few, many, or a class for an expanded clone.

d_call: NA; clone_size: NA; v_call: TRBV15; j_call: TRBJ2-3; cdr3_aa: CATSRDQGSATQYF
d_call: TRBD1; clone_size: NA; v_call: TRBV7-8; j_call: TRBJ2-1; cdr3_aa: CASSTGTGPWDEQFF
d_call: NA; clone_size: NA; v_call: TRBV7-3; j_call: TRBJ2-7; cdr3_aa: CASSLLHLGEQYF
d_call: NA; clone_size: NA; v_call: TRBV4-1; j_call: TRBJ2-5; cdr3_aa: CASSQADSTGRGKTQYF
d_call: NA; clone_size: NA; v_call: TRBV7-2; j_call: TRBJ1-5; cdr3_aa: CASSPQHSNQPQHF
d_call: NA; clone_size: NA; v_call: TRBV27; j_call: TRBJ2-3; cdr3_aa: CASSKGPGDTQYF
d_call: NA; clone_size: NA; v_call: TRBV6-5; j_call: TRBJ1-1; cdr3_aa: CASSYFGLVALAFF
d_call: NA; clone_size: NA; v_call: TRBV7-6; j_call: TRBJ2-3; cdr3_aa: CASSLLGQNTDTQYF
d_call: NA; clone_size: NA; v_call: TRBV7-8; j_call: TRBJ2-1; cdr3_aa: CASSHWENTDNEQFF
d_call: NA; clone_size: NA; v_call: TRBV28; j_call: TRBJ1-1; cdr3_aa: CASSRPTGHTEAFF
d_call: NA; clone_size: NA; v_call: TRBV28; j_call: TRBJ1-1; cdr3_aa: CASSVMNTEAFF
d_call: NA; clone_size: NA; v_call: TRBV2; j_call: TRBJ2-7; cdr3_aa: CASNRLGTRGEQYF
d_call: NA; clone_size: NA; v_call: TRBV4-1; j_call: TRBJ2-7; cdr3_aa: CASSQDAGYEQYF
d_call: NA; clone_size: NA; v_call: TRBV28; j_call: TRBJ1-3; cdr3_aa: CASSFGGLGRNTIYF
d_call: NA; clone_size: NA; v_call: TRBV29-1; j_call: TRBJ2-2; cdr3_aa: CSVGPDFVGELFF
d_call: NA; clone_size: once; v_call: TRBV29-1; j_call: TRBJ1-2; cdr3_aa: CSVEDRATLGDYGYTF
d_call: NA; clone_size: NA; v_call: TRBV19; j_call: TRBJ2-2; cdr3_aa: CASSPGNWYTGELFF
d_call: NA; clone_size: NA; v_call: TRBV5-6; j_call: TRBJ1-5; cdr3_aa: CASSLWEGNQPQHF
d_call: NA; clone_size: NA; v_call: TRBV5-1; j_call: TRBJ1-1; cdr3_aa: CASSLLGGLNTEAFF
d_call: NA; clone_size: NA; v_call: TRBV7-2; j_call: TRBJ2-3; cdr3_aa: CASSTRRTTDTQYF
d_call: NA; clone_size: NA; v_call: TRBV7-9; j_call: TRBJ1-1; cdr3_aa: CASSLSQNTEAFF
d_call: NA; clone_size: NA; v_call: TRBV11-2; j_call: TRBJ2-3; cdr3_aa: CASSLDQEGRSDTQYF
d_call: TRBD1; clone_size: NA; v_call: TRBV19; j_call: TRBJ1-2; cdr3_aa: CASSGTGFVYGYTF
d_call: TRBD1; clone_size: NA; v_call: TRBV15; j_call: TRBJ1-2; cdr3_aa: CATSREGWTGANYGYTF
d_call: NA; clone_size: NA; v_call: TRBV7-2; j_call: TRBJ1-2; cdr3_aa: CASSSGQRGIYGYTF
d_call: TRBD2; clone_size: few; v_call: TRBV4-1; j_call: TRBJ2-7; cdr3_aa: CASSHLTSGRREQYF